Reported below is one T cell receptor beta chain. Its antigen is undetermined. The data stem from a study of T-cell memory formation after mild COVID-19. TCRdb ran MiXCR on the 5' RACE reads and lists one entry per CDR3 protein. The top ten hold about an eighth of the sample, which has approximately 210,000 distinct CDR3 sequences, approximately 30% seen once. Whole-study findings and limits: Second-wave clones with a day 37 peak had unconfirmed SARS-CoV-2 specificity. Among contracting clones, CD4+ were mainly CM/EM and CD8+ enriched in EMRA. A balance of CD4 and CD8 characterized clones contracting day 15 to 85, whereas later expanders leaned CD4+.

The source material was PBMCs or a T cell subset sorted from them (not recorded which). This TCR was recovered from an adult woman who had mild COVID-19 (a few samples of this study predate the infection). Cell type and time point are not known.

The CDR3, as DNA: TGTGCCAGCAGCTTATACGGGTATAATTCTTCTGAAGCTTTCTTT. Translating it yields CASSLYGYNSSEAFF. The chain combines TRBV7-9 with TRBJ1-1, with D hard to call. Germline V gives CDR1 SEHNR, CDR2 FQNEAQ (reference sequence). V was cut by 2 bases and J by 6 bases, with 16 bases left in between. The CDR3 consists of 15 residues.